Following are 3 T cell receptor beta chains from one sample sequenced in a study of neurological immune-mediated disorders. TCRdb redid the calling of the 5' RACE reads with MiXCR, one entry per CDR3 protein. The sample lists about 59,000 distinct CDR3 sequences, roughly 3.5% occurring once. Sequencing input: PBMCs. The receptors derive from a woman aged 25 to 45 with multiple sclerosis.

This clonotype has at least ten counts. The rearrangement links TRBV7-8 to TRBJ1-6; possibly TRBD1 for D (6 bases). This CDR3 region has 16 residues. Germline loops: CDR1 SGHVS, CDR2 FQNEAQ. Trimming pared 4 bases from V and 9 bases from J, leaving 19 bases between. CDR3 amino acids: CASSSGGGTLLSPLHF. The CDR3 coding sequence is TGTGCCAGCAGCTCTGGGGGGGGCACGCTTCTTTCACCCCTCCACTTT.

This clonotype is medium-sized in the sample. V gene TRBV20-1 combines with J gene TRBJ2-1; D unclear. Trimming stripped 5 bases from V and 2 bases from J, with 16 bases between. Germline assignment: CDR1 DFQATT and CDR2 SNEGSKA (reference sequence). CDR3 size: 15 residues. The CDR3 bases are TGCAGTGCTTCCAACCCTCTGGTCCCCTACAATGAGCAGTTCTTC. Amino acid sequence: CSASNPLVPYNEQFF.

Note on this clonotype: A single base separates this from a much larger clone, so it may be a read error. V and J are TRBV5-5 and TRBJ2-4; weak D call: TRBD1 (5 bases). CDR1 and CDR2 from the germline V gene are SGHKS and YYEKEE (reference sequence). The CDR3 extends over 14 amino acids. The ends were cut back, 1 base at V and 7 bases at J, with 12 bases in the middle. The CDR3 DNA is TGTGCCAGCAGCTTGCTGGGAAAGGGGAACATTCAGTACTTC. Encoded protein: CASSLLGKGNIQYF.